One sample yielded the 2 T cell receptor beta chains listed below, sequenced in a study of breast tumors, draining lymph nodes, adjacent tissues. Each CDR3 protein is one row after TCRdb ran MiXCR on the multiplex PCR reads. In the table there are about 230,000 distinct CDR3 sequences, roughly 32% of which are singletons. The lymph nodes were axillary draining lymph nodes from breast cancer patients. Input material: axillary lymph node tissue. Every receptor here comes from a female donor with breast cancer. Some clones in this sample may be carry-over from other donors' samples.

This clonotype was detected ten times or more. J is TRBJ2-1 and V is TRBV5-1; TRBD1 matches 11 bases. V gave up 2 bases and J gave up 7 bases; unmatched junction bases: 8. Germline V gene lookup returns CDR1 SGHRS and CDR2 YFSETQ. CDR3 size: 16 residues. CDR3 sequence (DNA): TGCGCCAGCAGCTTAACCTCCGGGACAGGGGGTAATGAGCAGTTCTTC. It specifies CASSLTSGTGGNEQFF.

This clonotype was recorded many times. The chain uses TRBV12-3 or TRBV12-4 and TRBJ2-7, with 8 bases lining up with TRBD1. The CDR3 runs 14 residues. The CDR3 protein is CPLSNWDRTYEQYF. As DNA, the CDR3 is TGTCCACTTTCGAACTGGGACAGGACCTACGAGCAGTACTTC.